A selection of T cell receptor beta chains follows, all from one sample in a study of prognosis after radiotherapy for stage I lung cancer. Each CDR3 protein gets one entry after TCRdb re-called the multiplex PCR reads with MiXCR. The repertoire holds around 30,000 distinct CDR3 sequences, with 32% as singletons. This material consisted of PBMCs, taken before or after stereotactic body radiation therapy (not recorded which). The source is a donor aged 50 or older with non-small cell lung cancer. The CDR3 runs from the conserved cysteine through the conserved F or W.

v_gene	j_gene	CDR3aa
TRBV6-1	TRBJ2-6	CASSEEPGQGYSGANVLTF
TRBV20-1	TRBJ2-5	CSARELRGQTQYF
TRBV2	TRBJ2-1	CASRFGQGAHNEQFF
TRBV3-1	TRBJ2-7	CASSQVGTDPSYEQYF
TRBV24-1	TRBJ2-3	CATSDPKLAGSLNPTDTQYF
TRBV29-1	TRBJ2-5	CSVDRSGMQETQYF
TRBV19	TRBJ1-3	CASRDSSSGNTIYF
TRBV27	TRBJ2-2	CASSLVGGAPGELFF
TRBV6-1	TRBJ1-1	CASITGCLGTEAFF
TRBV6-9	TRBJ2-7	CASSYLRGDEQYF
TRBV6-2/TRBV6-3	TRBJ2-3	CASSSERSGDHLDTQYF
TRBV7-3	TRBJ2-7	CASSITSASEQYF
TRBV6-1	TRBJ2-5	CASSVNSQYTQYF
TRBV24-1	TRBJ2-5	CATRGAGSETQYF
TRBV7-3	TRBJ2-3	CASSLGLESTDTQYF
TRBV5-1	TRBJ1-3	CASSLGAGNTIYF
TRBV6-4	TRBJ1-2	CATDRGQGYGNTF
TRBV3-1	TRBJ1-5	CASIGTGGNQPQHF
TRBV20-1	TRBJ2-5	CSARVPAGLQETQYF
TRBV18	TRBJ2-7	CASSPRGFRYEQYF
TRBV10-3	TRBJ1-1	CAISESGTVNTEAFF
TRBV27	TRBJ2-1	CASSSATSRTYNEQFF
TRBV7-9	TRBJ1-2	CASSFTGTNYGYTF
TRBV4-2	TRBJ1-1	CASSQRVGRVENTEAFF
TRBV7-2	TRBJ2-7	CASSSRRQGAVNEQYF
TRBV5-4	TRBJ2-1	CASSLGTGRDLDEQFF
TRBV7-9	TRBJ1-2	CASSPQHSGAASYGYTF
TRBV30	TRBJ2-3	CAWSGGRGADTQYF
TRBV7-2	TRBJ2-7	CASSLYREIGEQYF
TRBV10-3	TRBJ2-3	CAISTDKGATDTQYF
TRBV29-1	TRBJ1-1	CSVGRGQRRTEAFF
TRBV28	TRBJ2-6	CASSSRGAGANVLTF
TRBV13	TRBJ2-2	CASSLVSGLRGELFF
TRBV27	TRBJ1-2	CASSAGSDGANYGYTF
TRBV28	TRBJ1-1	CASSLKPNTEAFF
TRBV12-3/TRBV12-4	TRBJ1-1	CASSFGQGAAEAFF
TRBV6-2/TRBV6-3	TRBJ2-5	CASSSSGSVRETQYF
TRBV4-2	TRBJ2-7	CASSPHAGPYEQYF
TRBV7-7	TRBJ2-2	CASGQGNTGELFF
TRBV11-3	TRBJ2-3	CASSLGPDTQYF
TRBV2	TRBJ2-2	CASRKGATGELSF
TRBV4-1	TRBJ2-6	CASSLIIGAGGPGANVLTF
TRBV5-6	TRBJ1-1	CASSPLLTGETEAFF
TRBV27	TRBJ2-2	CASRTGPYTGELFF
TRBV27	TRBJ2-3	CASSQPGQGSLWADTQYF
TRBV7-9	TRBJ2-2	CASSLSPGNTGELFF
TRBV6-2/TRBV6-3	TRBJ2-3	CASSWTSGGADTQYF
TRBV12-3/TRBV12-4	TRBJ2-5	CASSSGLAGDVVAGETQYF
TRBV7-9	TRBJ2-6	CASSLLRQGANVLTF
TRBV27	TRBJ1-2	CASSFTSGGYGSNYVYTF
TRBV24-1	TRBJ1-5	CATSDQNRFGPQHF
TRBV5-6	TRBJ2-1	CASSVPGQGASEQFF
TRBV29-1	TRBJ2-7	CSVQPGQGYYEQYF
TRBV5-1	TRBJ2-2	CASSPLENIGELFF
TRBV5-4	TRBJ2-2	CASSSGLIMNTGELFF
TRBV30	TRBJ2-7	CAWSVISYEQYF
TRBV14	TRBJ2-5	CASSQRTGTSGSHETQYF
TRBV2	TRBJ1-2	CASGARSGYGYTF